The sequence of this TCR beta chain was determined in a study of T cell repertoires in cytomegalovirus infection. TCRdb itself ran the reads through MiXCR, one entry per CDR3 protein. Of 300,000 to 400,000 distinct CDR3 sequences listed, roughly 9.5% are singletons. The TCR originated in a human donor in good health (CMV status not recorded). Some clones in this sample may be carry-over from other donors' samples. The sequenced sample was PBMCs.

CDR3 sequence (DNA): TGTGCCAGCAGTTATATTAAATCCGGGACCCAGTACTTC. It codes for CASSYIKSGTQYF. J is TRBJ2-5 and V is TRBV6-2 or TRBV6-3; D is ambiguous. Trimming left V 3 bases short and J 7 bases short, with 12 bases between. The germline V gene encodes CDR1 MNHEY and CDR2 SVGEGT. The CDR3 has 13 residues.